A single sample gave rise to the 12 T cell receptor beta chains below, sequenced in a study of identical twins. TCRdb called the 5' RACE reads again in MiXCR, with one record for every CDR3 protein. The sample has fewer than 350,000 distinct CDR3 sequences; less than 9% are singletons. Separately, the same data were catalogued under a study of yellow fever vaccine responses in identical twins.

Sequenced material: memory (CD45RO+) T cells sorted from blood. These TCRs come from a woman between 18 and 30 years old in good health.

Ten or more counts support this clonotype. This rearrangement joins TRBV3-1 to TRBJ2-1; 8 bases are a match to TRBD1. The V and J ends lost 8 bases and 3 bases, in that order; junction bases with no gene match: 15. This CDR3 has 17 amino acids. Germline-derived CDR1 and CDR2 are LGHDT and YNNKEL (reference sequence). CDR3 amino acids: CASSRLQGAGVYNEQFF. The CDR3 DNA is TGTGCCAGCTCGCGTCTTCAGGGGGCTGGAGTCTACAATGAGCAGTTCTTC.

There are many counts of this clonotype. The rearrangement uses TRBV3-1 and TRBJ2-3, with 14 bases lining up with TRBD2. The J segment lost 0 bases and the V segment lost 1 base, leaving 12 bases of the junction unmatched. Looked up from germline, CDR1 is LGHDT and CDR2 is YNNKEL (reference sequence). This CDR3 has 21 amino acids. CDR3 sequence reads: CASSQGGRGLAGVGSTDTQYF. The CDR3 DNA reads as TGTGCCAGCAGCCAAGGGGGTAGGGGACTAGCGGGAGTAGGTAGCACAGATACGCAGTATTTT.

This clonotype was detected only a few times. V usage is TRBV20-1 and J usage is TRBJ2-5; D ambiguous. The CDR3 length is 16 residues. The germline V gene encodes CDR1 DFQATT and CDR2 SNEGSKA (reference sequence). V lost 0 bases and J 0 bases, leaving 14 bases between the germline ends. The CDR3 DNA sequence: TGCAGTGCTAGAGATGTGTTGGCAGCGTACCAAGAGACCCAGTACTTC. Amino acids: CSARDVLAAYQETQYF.

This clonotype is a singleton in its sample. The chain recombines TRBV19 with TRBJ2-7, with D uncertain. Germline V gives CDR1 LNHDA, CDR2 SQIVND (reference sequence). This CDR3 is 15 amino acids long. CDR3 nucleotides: TGTGCTCATACCCAAAGGAGCCTGTGCTCCTACGAGCAGTACTTC. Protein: CAHTQRSLCSYEQYF.

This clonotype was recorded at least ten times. The CDR3 loop reads CASSLVPENIQYF. CDR3 sequence (DNA): TGTGCCAGCAGTTTAGTTCCGGAGAACATTCAGTACTTC. The chain couples TRBV12-3 or TRBV12-4 to TRBJ2-4, with D unclear. Deletions cut 1 base from V and 7 bases from J, with 8 bases between. The CDR3 totals 13 residues.

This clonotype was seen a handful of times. The CDR3 here is CSVEGDGETQYF. The CDR3 DNA sequence: TGCAGCGTTGAAGGCGATGGAGAGACCCAGTACTTC. The chain joins TRBV29-1 to TRBJ2-5; D is undetermined. The CDR3 spans 12 residues. V was trimmed by 1 base and J by 4 bases, leaving 7 bases between them. Germline V gene data show CDR1 as SQVTM and CDR2 as ANQGSEA.

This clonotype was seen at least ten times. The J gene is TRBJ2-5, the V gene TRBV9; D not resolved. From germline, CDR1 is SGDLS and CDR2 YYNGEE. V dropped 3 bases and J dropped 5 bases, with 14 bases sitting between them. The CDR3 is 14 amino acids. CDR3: CASSDDRNGETQYF. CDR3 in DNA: TGTGCCAGCAGCGACGACCGGAATGGGGAGACCCAGTACTTC.

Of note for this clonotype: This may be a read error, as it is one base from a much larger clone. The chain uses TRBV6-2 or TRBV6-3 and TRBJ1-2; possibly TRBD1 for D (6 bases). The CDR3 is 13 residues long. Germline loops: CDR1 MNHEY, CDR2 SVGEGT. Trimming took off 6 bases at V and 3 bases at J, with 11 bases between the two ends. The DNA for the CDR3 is TGTGCCAGCAGCCGGAACAGGGACTATGGCTACACCTTC. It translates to CASSRNRDYGYTF.

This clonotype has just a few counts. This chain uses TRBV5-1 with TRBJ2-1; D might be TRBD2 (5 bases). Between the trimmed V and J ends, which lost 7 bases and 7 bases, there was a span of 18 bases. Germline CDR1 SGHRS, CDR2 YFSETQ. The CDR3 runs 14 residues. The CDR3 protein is CASAREMGGNEQFF. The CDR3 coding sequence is TGCGCCAGCGCGAGGGAAATGGGTGGGAATGAGCAGTTCTTC.

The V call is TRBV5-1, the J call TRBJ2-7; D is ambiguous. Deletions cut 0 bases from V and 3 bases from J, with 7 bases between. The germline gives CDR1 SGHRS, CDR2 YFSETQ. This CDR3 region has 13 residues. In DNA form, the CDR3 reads TGCGCCAGCAGCTTGGACGGATTCTACGAGCAGTACTTC. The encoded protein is CASSLDGFYEQYF.

CDR3 amino acids: CASKGTASGNTIYF. As DNA, the CDR3 is TGTGCCAGCAAAGGGACGGCCTCTGGAAACACCATATATTTT. The V and J genes are TRBV27 and TRBJ1-3; D may be TRBD1 (5 bases). This CDR3 spans 14 amino acids. Germline V lookup: CDR1 MNHEY, CDR2 SMNVEV (reference sequence). V lost 7 bases and J lost 0, with 10 bases in between.

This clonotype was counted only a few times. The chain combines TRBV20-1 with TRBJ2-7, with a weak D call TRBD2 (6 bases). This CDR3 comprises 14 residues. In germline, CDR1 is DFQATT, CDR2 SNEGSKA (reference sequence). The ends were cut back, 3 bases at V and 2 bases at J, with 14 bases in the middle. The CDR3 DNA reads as TGCAGTGCTAGCGGAGCGGGCGAAACCTACGAGCAGTACTTC. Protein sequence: CSASGAGETYEQYF.